What follows describes a single T cell receptor (beta chain). What it binds is not known. These data come from a study of synovial regulatory T cells in juvenile arthritis. Germline V gives CDR1 MRHNA, CDR2 SNTAGT. This CDR3 is 13 amino acids long. DNA is not on record. Measured with immunoSEQ multiplex PCR; TCRdb has only the in-frame clones, and not every one. This sample contains roughly 5,900 clones. Overall study results and limits: Compared with other blood Treg cells, inflammation-associated Treg cells had reduced TCR diversity. iaTreg cells shared more CDR3 sequences with synovial Tregs than other blood Tregs did. Largely private between patients, iaTreg TCR repertoires showed partial overlap with synovial Teff and blood CPL repertoires.

The sequenced sample consisted of Treg cells from blood. Sample subset: remaining (HLA-DR-negative) circulating blood Treg cells. The genes are TRBV6-4 and TRBJ2-1; with no DNA, the TCRdb D assignment of TRBD2 cannot be verified. The TCR originated in a donor under 30 with juvenile idiopathic arthritis. The CDR3 here is CASSAEETIQQFF.